These 10 T cell receptor beta chains were sequenced from one sample in a study of blood T cells in healthy people across ages (dated by TCRdb to 2015 to 2017). The library came from 5' RACE. The sample was run on an Illumina HiSeq 2500. The second PCR ran for roughly 7 to 12 cycles and used a J-beta primer mix along with a sample-barcoded 5' primer. TCRdb's own reprocessing of the public reads used fastp at Q25 and MiXCR and kept productive beta chains. Duplicate CDR3 protein sequences are folded into a single record with the most common DNA and genes. The sample table contains roughly 800,000 distinct CDR3 sequences; only one count was recorded for approximately 53% of them. Jointly, the top ten make up 41% of the sample. The sequenced sample consisted of blood. These receptors were collected from an elderly man in good health.

The chain recombines TRBV7-3 with TRBJ2-3, with 7 bases that match TRBD2. Germline V gene data show CDR1 as SGHTA and CDR2 as FQGTGA. J was trimmed by 6 bases and V by 5 bases; bases with no gene match: 8. There are 14 residues in the CDR3. The CDR3 DNA reads as TGTGCCAGCAGCACTACGGGAGGCCGGGATACGCAGTATTTT. Its protein product is CASSTTGGRDTQYF.

The V and J genes are TRBV5-1 and TRBJ2-1, with TRBD2 as a possible D gene (6 bases). Germline CDR1 SGHRS, CDR2 YFSETQ. This CDR3 comprises 14 residues. The V gene lost 4 bases and the J gene lost 7 bases, with 15 bases spanning the gap. CDR3 bases: TGCGCCAGCAGCCTGGGACTCTCGGGGAATGAGCAGTTCTTC. This codes for CASSLGLSGNEQFF.

This clonotype was recorded a few times. V is TRBV20-1 and J is TRBJ2-1; 14 bases are a match to TRBD2. The CDR3 loop spans 19 amino acids. Germline CDR1 reads DFQATT; CDR2 reads SNEGSKA (reference sequence). V dropped 0 bases and J dropped 4; count of bases not matched to a gene: 11. The CDR3 sequence is CSARDSGLAGADPYNEQFF. Written as DNA, the CDR3 is TGCAGTGCTAGAGATTCGGGACTAGCGGGAGCAGACCCTTACAATGAGCAGTTCTTC.

The chain employs TRBV5-1 and TRBJ2-6; D is ambiguous. Germline V gives CDR1 SGHRS, CDR2 YFSETQ. Trimming pared 0 bases from V and 0 bases from J, leaving 7 bases between. The CDR3 totals 16 residues. CDR3 residues: CASSLAFRSGANVLTF. CDR3 sequence (DNA): TGCGCCAGCAGCTTGGCTTTCCGCTCTGGGGCCAACGTCCTGACTTTC.

The chain uses TRBV5-1 and TRBJ1-4, with D maybe TRBD1 (6 bases). The germline V gene has CDR1 SGHRS and CDR2 YFSETQ. Trimming took off 3 bases at V and 5 bases at J, with 11 bases between the two ends. This CDR3 spans 14 amino acids. Here the CDR3 reads CASSYGQRNEKLFF. CDR3 bases: TGCGCCAGCAGCTACGGACAGCGAAATGAAAAACTGTTTTTT.

This chain uses TRBV15 with TRBJ2-7, with a possible D match to TRBD2 (5 bases). The end of the DNA is better explained by TRBJ2-1, so the J call may be wrong. The CDR3 extends over 14 amino acids. Germline V gene data show CDR1 as LNHNV and CDR2 as YYDKDF (reference sequence). CDR3 loop: CATSRPLGLSEQFF. CDR3 in DNA: TGTGCCACCAGCAGACCCCTAGGACTGAGTGAGCAGTTCTTC.

This chain uses TRBV29-1 with TRBJ2-1; D unresolved. This CDR3 is built from 13 residues. The ends were cut back, 3 bases at V and 13 bases at J, with 19 bases in the middle. The germline gives CDR1 SQVTM, CDR2 ANQGSEA. CDR3 loop: CSVDRRNTETQFF. The CDR3 nucleotides are TGCAGCGTTGATCGGCGGAACACGGAGACCCAGTTCTTC.

The V call is TRBV20-1, the J call TRBJ2-5; D unresolved. The CDR3 runs 13 residues. Deletions cut 0 bases from V and 3 bases from J, with 8 bases between. Germline loops: CDR1 DFQATT, CDR2 SNEGSKA (reference sequence). Here the CDR3 DNA reads TGCAGTGCTAGAGATCCTAATGAAGAGACCCAGTACTTC. Amino acids: CSARDPNEETQYF.

A note on this clonotype: A read error may produce the germline difference seen at one junction end. The V gene is TRBV20-1, the J gene TRBJ1-5, with 7 positions matching TRBD1. This CDR3 spans 14 amino acids. CDR1 DFQATT and CDR2 SNEGSKA come from the germline V gene (reference sequence). CDR3 nucleotides: TGCGGTGCTAGTGCCCGACAGGGAGGCCAGCCCCAGCATTTT. The encoded protein is CGASARQGGQPQHF.

The chain combines TRBV5-1 with TRBJ2-5; 14 bases fit TRBD2. The DNA end favors TRBJ2-7, so the J call may be wrong. The CDR3 is 16 residues long. Germline CDR1 reads SGHRS; CDR2 reads YFSETQ. This chain's CDR3 is CASSYSPGLAGVEQYF. The CDR3 DNA follows: TGCGCCAGCAGCTATAGCCCGGGACTAGCGGGAGTCGAGCAGTACTTC.